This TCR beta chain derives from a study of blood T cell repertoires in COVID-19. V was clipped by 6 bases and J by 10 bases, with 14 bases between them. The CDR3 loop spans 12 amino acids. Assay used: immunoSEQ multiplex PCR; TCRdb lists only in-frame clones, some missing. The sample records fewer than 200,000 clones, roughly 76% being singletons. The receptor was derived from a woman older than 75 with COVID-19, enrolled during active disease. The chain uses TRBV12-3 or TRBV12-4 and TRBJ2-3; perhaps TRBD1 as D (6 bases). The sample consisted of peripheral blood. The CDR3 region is CASSFHRDSQYF. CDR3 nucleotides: TGTGCCAGCAGCTTCCACAGGGATTCGCAGTATTTT.